The present T cell receptor beta chain was sequenced within a study of a mutant IDH1 vaccine in newly diagnosed glioma. Study at large: Treated patients, averaging around 40 years, were about 60% male and approximately 38% female.

Study findings and constraints: Overall, 90% to 95% of patients had vaccine-induced immune responses. Pseudoprogression apparently tracked independently of changes in top peripheral T cell clonotypes.

Assay used: immunoSEQ multiplex PCR; TCRdb lists only in-frame clones, some missing. This sample has some 54,000 clones, with roughly 91% found just once. A word on this clone: The antigen is not known.

The CDR3 loop spans 13 amino acids. V lost 6 bases to trimming and J lost 1 base, with 6 bases between them. Per germline, CDR1 MNHEY and CDR2 SVGAGI. Time point specified: week 11, during vaccination. The content of each vaccine dose was 300 ug of mutant IDH1 20-mer peptide, and topical imiquimod accompanied it. The material was PBMCs, obtained from a glioma patient whose treatment included an IDH1 peptide vaccine. The V call is TRBV6-5, the J call TRBJ2-2; no firm D call. This receptor was identified in a man aged 45 to 65 with glioma. Here the CDR3 DNA reads TGTGCCAGCAGGGCAGGGAACACCGGGGAGCTGTTTTTT. As protein: CASRAGNTGELFF.